This T cell receptor beta chain was observed in a study of blood T cell repertoires in COVID-19. At the level of the study: PBMCs, B-cell-depleted T cells, or T cells provided the cDNA or gDNA that made up the material.

Source study methods: Estimation of nucleated cell counts relied on the amplification of reference gene primers. Produced via immunoSEQ multiplex PCR; TCRdb's table is partial and in-frame only. Clonal size and the V and J genes are those of that table, whereas D and trimming came from the DNA. Of about 110,000 clones detected, just over 85% appear once; the ten largest clones hold roughly 2.5%. The CDR3 runs 16 residues. CDR1 SGDLS and CDR2 YYNGEE come from the germline V gene. The V end was cut by 3 bases, the J end by 4 bases, with 19 bases between. This TCR came from a human donor in a cohort sampled during active COVID-19. Sequenced input: peripheral blood. The chain is built from TRBV9 and TRBJ1-2, with D possibly being TRBD1 (6 bases). The CDR3 is CASSAAGTTFGYGYTF. The CDR3 DNA is TGTGCCAGCAGCGCGGCCGGGACAACTTTCGGCTATGGCTACACCTTC.